The 19 T cell receptor beta chains listed next were all sequenced from one sample in a study of cytomegalovirus exposure and HLA in healthy donors. Researchers ran the PCR with 60 Vbeta and 13 Jbeta primers. Libraries were prepared by immunoSEQ multiplex PCR; TCRdb keeps only in-frame clonotypes and omits some of them. This table has some 130,000 clones, approximately 84% appearing once. What was sequenced was PBMCs. The receptors here all came from a boy aged 2-15 years in good health and CMV-seronegative.

This chain links TRBV6-5 with TRBJ2-2; D not resolved. The V end lost 6 bases, the J end lost 8 bases, and 10 bases lay between the germline ends. Looked up from germline, CDR1 is MNHEY and CDR2 is SVGAGI. The CDR3 totals 12 residues. DNA of the CDR3: TGTGCCAGCAGCCCCGCGGCGGGGGAGCTGTTTTTT. This gives the protein CASSPAAGELFF.

V is TRBV4-3 and J is TRBJ1-2; D gene uncertain. Germline CDR1 LGHNA, CDR2 YSLEER. Trimming took 0 bases from V and 0 from J, leaving 8 bases between them. This CDR3 has 15 amino acids. The CDR3 nucleotides are TGCGCCAGCAGCCAAGAGCGAGTAGCTAACTATGGCTACACCTTC. Encoded protein: CASSQERVANYGYTF.

The chain uses TRBV29-1 and TRBJ2-2; 10 nucleotides agree with TRBD2. CDR1 is SQVTM and CDR2 is ANQGSEA in the germline V gene. This CDR3 comprises 15 residues. Trimming took 3 bases from V and 5 from J; bases not matched to a gene: 6. The chain's CDR3 is CSVDSGRADTGELFF. As DNA, the CDR3 is TGCAGCGTTGACAGCGGGAGGGCCGATACCGGGGAGCTGTTTTTT.

Concerning this clone: In this CDR3 the conserved last residue, phenylalanine or tryptophan, is missing, so a read error is likely. The V call is TRBV6-5, the J call TRBJ1-1, with 7 bases lining up with TRBD1. The CDR3 extends over 13 amino acids. Germline V lookup: CDR1 MNHEY, CDR2 SVGAGI. Trimming cost V 4 bases and J 4 bases; bases outside gene matches: 3. The CDR3 loop reads CASSSTGSTEAFS. The CDR3 DNA follows: TGTGCCAGCAGTTCGACAGGGTCCACTGAAGCTTTCTCT.

The V call is TRBV11-2, the J call TRBJ1-1, with TRBD1 matching over 7 bases. CDR3 size: 16 residues. The junction had 10 bases not matched to a gene; V was cut back by 5 bases and J by 1 base. Germline V gives CDR1 SGHAT, CDR2 FQNNGV. Written as DNA, the CDR3 is TGTGCCAGCAGCCATAATACAGGGGCGAAGAACACTGAAGCTTTCTTT. Its translation: CASSHNTGAKNTEAFF.

The CDR3 loop is CASSELAGGGSYEQYV. CDR3 DNA sequence: TGTGCCAGCAGTGAACTAGCGGGAGGGGGTTCCTACGAGCAGTACGTC. The chain joins TRBV6-1 to TRBJ2-7, with 12 bases matching TRBD2. The germline gives CDR1 MNHNS, CDR2 SASEGT. J lost 1 base, V lost 2 bases, and 3 bases had no gene match. The CDR3 is made up of 16 amino acids.

The chain joins TRBV5-1 to TRBJ1-1; TRBD1 matches 7 bases. The CDR3 contains 14 residues. Germline V gene lookup returns CDR1 SGHRS and CDR2 YFSETQ. V trimming: 4 bases; J trimming: 10 bases; junction bases outside the gene matches: 13. In DNA form, the CDR3 reads TGCGCCAGCAGCCCGGGGGACAGCCCCTTTGGAGCTTTCTTT. As protein: CASSPGDSPFGAFF.

V and J are TRBV5-5 and TRBJ1-2; 9 bases fit TRBD1. The CDR3 contains 16 residues. Trimming removed 4 bases from V and 1 base from J; junction bases left unmatched: 8. Germline CDR1 SGHKS, CDR2 YYEKEE (reference sequence). The CDR3 reads CASSRGQGIGNYGYTF. Here the CDR3 DNA reads TGTGCCAGCAGCCGCGGACAGGGGATCGGTAACTATGGCTACACCTTC.

V and J are TRBV18 and TRBJ1-1; D possibly corresponds to TRBD1 (6 bases). This CDR3 contains 12 residues. Trimming pared 3 bases from V and 5 bases from J, leaving 7 bases between. Germline V gives CDR1 KGHSH, CDR2 LQKENI. The CDR3 coding sequence is TGTGCCAGCTCACCCGACAGGACTGAAGCTTTCTTT. Protein product: CASSPDRTEAFF.

Note on this clone: The junction and the germline gene differ at one end; a read error may be behind it. V and J are TRBV23-1 and TRBJ1-4; D is undetermined. TRBV23-1 is an open reading frame, and its role is uncertain. CDR3 size: 17 residues. CDR3 sequence (DNA): TGCGCCAGCAGTCAATGGGTACGGGTTGCAACTAGTGAAAAACTGTTTTTT. The encoded protein is CASSQWVRVATSEKLFF.

The chain is built from TRBV6-5 and TRBJ2-7; D possibly corresponds to TRBD2 (5 bases). The CDR3 has 13 residues. CDR1 and CDR2 (germline): MNHEY, SVGAGI. Trimming pared 7 bases from V and 3 bases from J, leaving 13 bases between. The CDR3 sequence: CASIGVSSYEQYF. The CDR3 region has the DNA TGTGCCAGCATCGGGGTTTCGAGCTACGAGCAGTACTTC.

V and J are TRBV7-3 and TRBJ2-1; a possible D gene is TRBD2 (7 bases). The CDR3 totals 15 residues. V gave up 4 bases and J gave up 3 bases, with 13 bases separating them. Germline V gene data show CDR1 as SGHTA and CDR2 as FQGTGA. The CDR3: CASSSLGGDYNEQFF. The CDR3 DNA follows: TGTGCCAGCAGCTCACTAGGGGGGGACTACAATGAGCAGTTCTTC.

This chain uses TRBV30 with TRBJ1-5; maybe TRBD1 (5 bases). V was pared by 5 bases and J by 0 bases, with 14 bases between. Germline CDR1 and CDR2: GTSNPN and SVGIG (reference sequence). The CDR3 is 15 residues long. CDR3 loop: CAWSTGLDSNQPQHF. The CDR3 nucleotides are TGTGCCTGGTCAACAGGCCTGGATAGCAATCAGCCCCAGCATTTT.

This chain links TRBV7-2 with TRBJ1-2, with 7 bases lining up with TRBD1. Germline CDR1 is SGHTA and CDR2 is FQGNSA. V lost 5 bases and J lost 5; bases outside the gene matches: 8. CDR3 length: 14 residues. Written as DNA, the CDR3 is TGTGCCAGCAGCCAAGGGGGCGGGCGGTATGGCTACACCTTC. Encoded protein: CASSQGGGRYGYTF.

The J gene is TRBJ2-2, the V gene TRBV19, with D possibly matching TRBD2 (6 bases). Trimming removed 8 bases from V and 4 bases from J, with 14 bases in between. The germline V gene encodes CDR1 LNHDA and CDR2 SQIVND (reference sequence). The CDR3 sequence is 14 residues long. The CDR3 DNA follows: TGTGCCAGTTGCATTAGCGGTGTCACCGGGGAGCTGTTTTTT. Encoded protein: CASCISGVTGELFF.

This chain links TRBV6-5 with TRBJ2-1, with D possibly being TRBD2 (5 bases). The V gene lost 5 bases and the J gene lost 10 bases, with 15 bases spanning the gap. This CDR3 region has 13 residues. Germline V lookup: CDR1 MNHEY, CDR2 SVGAGI. The CDR3 nucleotides read TGTGCCAGCAGTCCATATCGCTCGGGGGAGCAGTTCTTC. The encoded protein is CASSPYRSGEQFF.

The chain links TRBV7-6 to TRBJ1-5; 9 positions match TRBD1. Germline lookup yields CDR1 SGHVS and CDR2 FNYEAQ. The CDR3 extends over 15 amino acids. With V trimmed by 8 bases and J by 3 bases, 8 bases remained unmatched. Written as DNA, the CDR3 is TGTGCCAGCTCCGCGGACAGGGGATCCAATCAGCCCCAGCATTTT. This translates into CASSADRGSNQPQHF.

V gene TRBV11-3 combines with J gene TRBJ2-3, with TRBD2 identical over 7 bases. The CDR3 spans 16 residues. Germline lookup yields CDR1 SGHNT and CDR2 YENEEA. V lost 1 base to trimming and J lost 0 bases; unmatched junction nucleotides: 4. The CDR3 DNA reads TGTGCCAGCAGCTTAGGATGGCGGGAGAGCACAGATACGCAGTATTTT. This sequence encodes CASSLGWRESTDTQYF.

This sequence joins TRBV7-9 and TRBJ1-5, with 8 bases matching TRBD1. J gave up 2 bases and V 5 bases, and 2 bases lay outside the gene matches. Germline CDR1 SEHNR, CDR2 FQNEAQ (reference sequence). The CDR3 spans 14 residues. In DNA, the CDR3 is TGTGCCAGCAGCCCACAGGGGGGCAATCAGCCCCAGCATTTT. Amino acid sequence: CASSPQGGNQPQHF.